This is a list of T cell receptor beta chains from one sample in a study of early T cells in non-severe SARS-CoV-2 infection. TCRdb used MiXCR to reprocess the 5' RACE reads, holding one entry per CDR3 protein. The repertoire holds approximately 33,000 distinct CDR3 sequences, 5.3% seen once, with roughly 30% in the top ten. What was sequenced was whole blood. These receptors all come from an adult who was a healthcare worker with PCR-confirmed SARS-CoV-2 infection or an uninfected control (not recorded which). Both conserved end residues are part of each CDR3. A D gene is named only where the DNA matches it firmly. Clone sizes are given selectively: once, few, many, or a class where the clone is expanded.

few	TRBV7-2	TRBD1	TRBJ1-2	TGTGCCAGCAGCTTAGGACAGGGCCCTAACTATGGCTACACCTTC	CASSLGQGPNYGYTF
-	TRBV19	-	TRBJ1-2	TGTGCCAGTAGTATTCTTAGCGGCGGGCAGGGGACCCTCTATGGCTACACCTTC	CASSILSGGQGTLYGYTF
many	TRBV28	-	TRBJ2-7	TGTGCCAGCAGTTTATTGACCTACGAGCAGTACTTC	CASSLLTYEQYF
few	TRBV28	TRBD1	TRBJ1-2	TGTGCCAGCAGCCCATACGAACAGGGGAACTATGGCTACACCTTC	CASSPYEQGNYGYTF
many	TRBV5-5	-	TRBJ1-1	TGTGCCAGCAGCTTGGCGCGGCTCCGACAAATTGGGAACACTGAAGCTTTCTTT	CASSLARLRQIGNTEAFF
few	TRBV7-8	-	TRBJ1-5	TGTGCCAGCAGCTCCCGGGGCATCAATCAGCCCCAGCATTTT	CASSSRGINQPQHF
many	TRBV7-9	TRBD2	TRBJ2-5	TGTGCCAGCAGCCCGGGACTAGCGGGATGGGAGACCCAGTACTTC	CASSPGLAGWETQYF
many	TRBV20-1	TRBD2	TRBJ2-1	TGCAGTGCTTCTAGCGGGGGCAATTACAATGAGCAGTTCTTC	CSASSGGNYNEQFF
many	TRBV7-7	TRBD2	TRBJ2-1	TGTGCTAGCAGCCAGAGTCCTAGCGGGAGTGAGCAGTTCTTC	CASSQSPSGSEQFF
many	TRBV20-1	-	TRBJ2-1	TGCAGTGCTAGAGACCCGGTGGGGAGAAATGAGCAGTTCTTC	CSARDPVGRNEQFF
many	TRBV28	TRBD2	TRBJ2-3	TGTGCCAGCAGTTACAAGTCTAGCGGGAGCTCGCAGTATTTT	CASSYKSSGSSQYF
-	TRBV6-5	TRBD1	TRBJ1-6	TGTGCCAGCAGTTACGGGACAGCGGATAATTCACCCCTCCACTTT	CASSYGTADNSPLHF
few	TRBV2	TRBD2	TRBJ2-3	TGTGCCAGCAGAGGACTAGCGGGAGCCCGACCTAGCACAGATACGCAGTATTTT	CASRGLAGARPSTDTQYF
many	TRBV10-2	-	TRBJ1-1	TGCGCCAGCAGGCCGGACAGGAACACTGAAGCTTTCTTT	CASRPDRNTEAFF
many	TRBV7-9	-	TRBJ1-1	TGTGCCAGCAGCCCCGGGGGTAGTGGGCGTGAAGCTTTCTTT	CASSPGGSGREAFF
many	TRBV28	TRBD2	TRBJ2-5	TGTGCCAGCAGTCTTCTAGCGGCCCAAGAGACCCAGTACTTC	CASSLLAAQETQYF
few	TRBV5-1	-	TRBJ2-5	TGCGCCAGCAGCTTGGGACTGACCCAGTACTTC	CASSLGLTQYF
-	TRBV20-1	-	TRBJ2-1	TGCAGTGCGGGGTTTGGGCCCAATGAGCAGTTCTTC	CSAGFGPNEQFF
many	TRBV27	-	TRBJ1-5	TGTGCCAGCAGTTCCGGGGGGAGGCCCCAGCATTTT	CASSSGGRPQHF
many	TRBV5-1	-	TRBJ2-3	TGCGCCAGCAGTGGTCGTGGCAACACAGATACGCAGTATTTT	CASSGRGNTDTQYF
-	TRBV24-1	-	TRBJ2-1	TGTGCCACCAGTGGTCCACCGCTTCACAATGAGCAGTTCTTC	CATSGPPLHNEQFF
few	TRBV19	-	TRBJ1-2	TGTGCCAGTAGTTTTACCGGGACGGTCTATGGCTACACCTTC	CASSFTGTVYGYTF
many	TRBV3-1	-	TRBJ2-2	TGTGCCAGCCGGGGCGGGGAGCTGTTTTTT	CASRGGELFF
few	TRBV18	-	TRBJ2-3	TGTGCCAGCTCACCACAGGGGCTAGATACGCAGTATTTT	CASSPQGLDTQYF
-	TRBV18	-	TRBJ1-3	TGTGCCAGCTCGCCTGACCGACAGACTGGAAACACCATATATTTT	CASSPDRQTGNTIYF
few	TRBV30	-	TRBJ1-6	TGTGCCTGGAGTGTAAAAGGTCGCTCCTATAATTCACCCCTCCACTTT	CAWSVKGRSYNSPLHF
few	TRBV20-1	-	TRBJ2-2	TGCAGTGCTAGACCGGTGGACAGTAACACCGGGGAGCTGTTTTTT	CSARPVDSNTGELFF
-	TRBV7-9	TRBD2	TRBJ2-3	TGTGCCAGCAGCTCTAGCGGGGGTGGCACAGATACGCAGTATTTT	CASSSSGGGTDTQYF
many	TRBV14	-	TRBJ1-1	TGTGCCAGCAGCCAAGATTTGGGGGGGCGAAACACTGAAGCTTTCTTT	CASSQDLGGRNTEAFF
-	TRBV7-2	-	TRBJ1-2	TGTGCCAGCAGCTCAACAGGCGATCTAGGCTACACCTTC	CASSSTGDLGYTF
-	TRBV2	-	TRBJ1-5	TGTGCCAGCAGTGGATTGTTTCAGCCCCAGCATTTT	CASSGLFQPQHF
many	TRBV20-1	TRBD1	TRBJ2-7	TGCAGTGCTAGCTTTACAGGGGAAGGGTCCGAGCAGTACTTC	CSASFTGEGSEQYF
many	TRBV24-1	TRBD2	TRBJ2-1	TGTGCCACCAGTCGGGCTAGCGGGAGAGGTGAGCAGTTCTTC	CATSRASGRGEQFF
few	TRBV5-5	-	TRBJ1-4	TGTGCCAGCAGCCCTGGGGACCGGGACACGGAAAAACTGTTTTTT	CASSPGDRDTEKLFF
many	TRBV5-1	-	TRBJ2-1	TGCGCCAGCGGAACGACAGGTGAGGGCTACAATGAGCAGTTCTTC	CASGTTGEGYNEQFF
many	TRBV28	-	TRBJ1-2	TGTGCCAGCTTCCCCCTGGACGGATATGGCTACACCTTC	CASFPLDGYGYTF
many	TRBV20-1	-	TRBJ2-7	TGCAGTGCTACCCTCACGACGTCTAGGGGCGAGCAGTACTTC	CSATLTTSRGEQYF
-	TRBV4-3	TRBD2	TRBJ2-2	TGCGCCAGCAGCCAAGATAGCCGCGGGGGGACCGGGGAGCTGTTTTTT	CASSQDSRGGTGELFF
-	TRBV30	-	TRBJ1-2	TGTGCCTCTCAGGGCATAGGCTACACCTTC	CASQGIGYTF
-	TRBV29-1	TRBD1	TRBJ2-7	TGCAGCGTTCTACCGGGACAGGGAACCTACGAGCAGTACTTC	CSVLPGQGTYEQYF
-	TRBV12-3/TRBV12-4	-	TRBJ2-1	TGTGCCAGCAGTTCGGCAGGGAATAACAATGAGCAGTTCTTC	CASSSAGNNNEQFF
many	TRBV7-8	TRBD2	TRBJ2-3	TGTGCCAGCAGCCCTATGGGTAGCGGGGTCACAGATACGCAGTATTTT	CASSPMGSGVTDTQYF
many	TRBV11-1	-	TRBJ2-1	TGTGCCAGCAGCTTAGCGCAGGAAGGATGGAATGAGCAGTTCTTC	CASSLAQEGWNEQFF
many	TRBV12-3/TRBV12-4	TRBD2	TRBJ2-1	TGTGCCAGCAGCCCGGGGAGGGGTGAGCAGTTCTTC	CASSPGRGEQFF
few	TRBV12-5	-	TRBJ1-1	TGTGCTAGTGGGACCTCAGGGGTTACTGAAGCTTTCTTT	CASGTSGVTEAFF
many	TRBV5-1	-	TRBJ2-1	TGCGCCAGCAGTCCCGACTACAATGAGCAGTTCTTC	CASSPDYNEQFF
-	TRBV10-3	-	TRBJ2-3	TGTGCCATCAGACCCTATGGAGAGGGGTACGAGCAGTATTTT	CAIRPYGEGYEQYF
many	TRBV27	TRBD2	TRBJ2-7	TGTGCCAGCAGTCCGGGACTAGCGTACTACGAGCAGTACTTC	CASSPGLAYYEQYF
many	TRBV20-1	-	TRBJ2-5	TGCAGTGCCACGGACGGAGGAAAGACCCAGTACTTC	CSATDGGKTQYF
few	TRBV9	-	TRBJ2-3	TGTGCCAGCAGGGCCGGACCCACAGATACGCAGTATTTT	CASRAGPTDTQYF
many	TRBV7-3	TRBD1	TRBJ2-7	TGTGCCAGCAGCCCCAGGGACAGGGATAAGCAGTACTTC	CASSPRDRDKQYF
many	TRBV7-2	-	TRBJ1-1	TGTGCCAGCAGCTATGGCCCAGGGGAGGCTGAAGCTTTCTTT	CASSYGPGEAEAFF
many	TRBV7-2	-	TRBJ1-2	TGTGCCAGCAGCCCGAACCAGGGTTGGTATGGCTACACCTTC	CASSPNQGWYGYTF
many	TRBV28	-	TRBJ2-1	TGTGCCAGCAACGAGCGGATTAGCTCTTACAATGAGCAGTTCTTC	CASNERISSYNEQFF
many	TRBV28	-	TRBJ2-7	TGTGCCAGCAGTTTCCCCCGGGACTTCTACGAGCAGTACTTC	CASSFPRDFYEQYF
few	TRBV4-2	TRBD2	TRBJ2-1	TGTGCCAGCAGCCGGACTAGCGGGGGGGCCGGGAATGAGCAGTTCTTC	CASSRTSGGAGNEQFF
-	TRBV6-2/TRBV6-3	TRBD2	TRBJ2-2	TGTGCCAGCAGAATTAGCGGGAGATACACCGGGGAGCTGTTTTTT	CASRISGRYTGELFF